A single sample is the source of the 14 T cell receptor beta chains below, sequenced in a study of molecular identifiers for immune sequencing clone quantification (dated by TCRdb to the late 2010s). The method behind the library was PCR. For sequencing, a NextSeq 500 was employed. TCRdb reanalyzed the raw reads on its own, using fastp at Q25 for trimming and MiXCR for clone calling, and kept in-frame beta chains. When rows share a CDR3 protein, they turn into one entry using the most common DNA and genes. The sample table lists 490,000 or so distinct CDR3 sequences, approximately 25% of them with a count of one. Together, the top ten hold roughly 0.77% of the sample. Input material: naive CD8+ T cells from blood, with Jurkat cell RNA spiked in. The cell subset or site label, read with the paper, signifies: FACS-sorted CD8+CD4-CCR7+CD45RA+ naive T cells. The receptors derive from a human donor in good health. Some libraries in this study had Jurkat cell RNA spiked in.

This clonotype was recorded many times. V is TRBV7-9 and J is TRBJ2-2; D gene uncertain. The germline V gene has CDR1 SEHNR and CDR2 FQNEAQ (reference sequence). This CDR3 is built from 14 residues. Trimming stripped 3 bases from V and 3 bases from J, with 8 bases between. The CDR3 protein is CASSLSEYTGELFF. The CDR3 DNA follows: TGTGCCAGCAGCTTGAGCGAATACACCGGGGAGCTGTTTTTT.

This clonotype was seen ten or more times. The chain joins TRBV6-2 or TRBV6-3 to TRBJ2-3, with 12 bases that match TRBD2. The J segment lost 12 bases and the V segment lost 6 bases, leaving 7 bases of the junction unmatched. Germline V CDR1 and CDR2: MNHEY, SVGEGT. CDR3 length: 13 amino acids. In nucleotides, the CDR3 is TGTGCCAGCAGCCAAACTAGCGGGGGGCTCCAGTATTTT. Amino acids: CASSQTSGGLQYF.

In DNA form, the CDR3 reads TGTGCCAGCAGTTTATCGTCCGGGCGTGAGCAGTTCTTC. The encoded protein is CASSLSSGREQFF. This chain connects TRBV27 to TRBJ2-1, with D hard to call. Germline V CDR1 and CDR2: MNHEY, SMNVEV (reference sequence). Trimming cost V 0 bases and J 9 bases, with 9 bases left between them. CDR3 size: 13 residues.

There are many counts of this clonotype. The chain uses TRBV29-1 and TRBJ1-1; no firm D call. This CDR3 comprises 14 residues. The V and J ends lost 4 bases and 1 base respectively, with 13 bases between them. Germline loops: CDR1 SQVTM, CDR2 ANQGSEA. This CDR3 reads CSVGYRTGNTEAFF. The CDR3 DNA follows: TGCAGCGTTGGCTATCGCACGGGGAACACTGAAGCTTTCTTT.

This clonotype was found many times. This rearrangement joins TRBV2 to TRBJ2-3, with a weak D call TRBD2 (6 bases). V lost 6 bases and J lost 0, with 13 bases in between. Germline lookup yields CDR1 SNHLY and CDR2 FYNNEI. This CDR3 region has 15 residues. In DNA, the CDR3 is TGTGCCAGCAGCCAGGGACTTACTAGCACAGATACGCAGTATTTT. This codes for CASSQGLTSTDTQYF.

At least ten counts were recorded for this clonotype. This sequence joins TRBV6-6 and TRBJ2-3; D gene ambiguous. V lost 4 bases, J lost 0 bases, and 8 bases lay in between. Germline values: CDR1 MNHNY, CDR2 SVGAGI (reference sequence). The CDR3 has 14 amino acids. This CDR3 is CASSLDSSTDTQYF. DNA for the CDR3: TGTGCCAGCAGTTTAGACTCTAGCACAGATACGCAGTATTTT.

This clonotype occurred many times. The chain recombines TRBV27 with TRBJ2-1; the match to TRBD2 covers 10 bases. In germline, CDR1 is MNHEY, CDR2 SMNVEV (reference sequence). J lost 4 bases, V lost 6 bases, and 3 bases had no gene match. This CDR3 contains 14 residues. In nucleotides, the CDR3 is TGTGCCAGCAGGTCTAGCGGGGGTTACAATGAGCAGTTCTTC. Its translation: CASRSSGGYNEQFF.

This clonotype came up a few times. The chain recombines TRBV9 with TRBJ2-1; 7 nucleotides align to TRBD2. Looked up from germline, CDR1 is SGDLS and CDR2 is YYNGEE. The trim removed 4 bases at V and 5 bases at J, leaving 9 bases unmatched. The CDR3 runs 15 residues. The CDR3 DNA reads TGTGCCAGCAGCCCCACATGGGGGGGGGACAATGAGCAGTTCTTC. Translated: CASSPTWGGDNEQFF.

The chain couples TRBV12-3 or TRBV12-4 to TRBJ1-2, with TRBD1 as a possible D gene (5 bases). CDR3 length: 14 residues. With 5 bases removed from V and 0 bases from J, the gap between germline ends came to 10 bases. This CDR3 is CASSRTRANYGYTF. For the CDR3, the DNA is TGTGCCAGCAGTAGGACAAGAGCTAACTATGGCTACACCTTC.

This clonotype has just one count. This may arise from a read error, as a much more abundant clone is one base away. Because it lacks the conserved phenylalanine or tryptophan at the end, this CDR3 is likely a read error. The J gene is TRBJ2-1, the V gene TRBV6-6, with 12 positions matching TRBD2. From germline, CDR1 is MNHNY and CDR2 SVGAGI (reference sequence). After removal of 2 bases from V and 5 bases from J, the junction contained 4 bases not matched to a gene. The CDR3 spans 16 residues. CDR3 amino acids: CASSYQLAGGNNEQFY. In nucleotides, the CDR3 is TGTGCCAGCAGTTACCAACTAGCGGGGGGAAACAATGAGCAGTTCTAC.

This clonotype was counted between two and nine times. V gene TRBV6-5 combines with J gene TRBJ2-5, with 10 bases lining up with TRBD1. CDR3 length: 20 amino acids. Trimming at V came to 3 bases and at J to 0 bases, leaving 16 bases not matched to a gene. The germline CDR1 and CDR2 sequences are MNHEY and SVGAGI. The CDR3: CASSYSHLHTGTGDQETQYF. CDR3 sequence (DNA): TGTGCCAGCAGTTATTCCCACCTACACACCGGGACAGGGGACCAAGAGACCCAGTACTTC.

Regarding this clonotype: A much larger clone lies a single base off, so this may be a read error. The CDR3: CASSLGQGQTYGQYF. In DNA, the CDR3 is TGTGCCAGCAGCTTAGGACAGGGGCAGACCTACGGGCAGTACTTC. The chain combines TRBV7-2 with TRBJ2-7; 8 bases map to TRBD1. CDR3 length: 15 amino acids. Germline V gene lookup returns CDR1 SGHTA and CDR2 FQGNSA.

The chain combines TRBV7-2 with TRBJ1-4; unclear D gene. Per germline, CDR1 SGHTA and CDR2 FQGNSA. The CDR3 totals 14 residues. V was clipped by 2 bases and J by 8 bases, with 12 bases between them. The CDR3 sequence: CASSLSGYGEKLFF. CDR3 DNA: TGTGCCAGCAGCTTATCGGGGTATGGGGAAAAACTGTTTTTT.

This clonotype showed up just a few times. The rearrangement uses TRBV24-1 and TRBJ2-7; D tentatively reads TRBD1 or TRBD2 (5 bases each). Germline CDR1 and CDR2: KGHDR and SFDVKD. CDR3 length: 14 residues. Trimming pared 7 bases from V and 1 base from J, leaving 13 bases between. CDR3 nucleotide sequence: TGTGCCACCAGCGATACGGGACGATCCTACGAGCAGTACTTC. It codes for CATSDTGRSYEQYF.